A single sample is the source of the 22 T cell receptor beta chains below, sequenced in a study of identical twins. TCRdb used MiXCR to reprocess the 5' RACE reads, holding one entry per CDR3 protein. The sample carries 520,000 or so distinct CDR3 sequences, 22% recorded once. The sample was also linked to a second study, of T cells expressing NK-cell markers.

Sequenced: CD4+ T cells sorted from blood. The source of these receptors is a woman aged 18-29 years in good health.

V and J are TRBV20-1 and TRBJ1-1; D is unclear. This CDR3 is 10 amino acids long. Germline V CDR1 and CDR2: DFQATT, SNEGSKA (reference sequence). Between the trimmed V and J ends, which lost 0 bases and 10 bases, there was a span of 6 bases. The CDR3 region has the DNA TGCAGTGCTAGAGAACCGCGAGCTTTCTTT. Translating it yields CSAREPRAFF.

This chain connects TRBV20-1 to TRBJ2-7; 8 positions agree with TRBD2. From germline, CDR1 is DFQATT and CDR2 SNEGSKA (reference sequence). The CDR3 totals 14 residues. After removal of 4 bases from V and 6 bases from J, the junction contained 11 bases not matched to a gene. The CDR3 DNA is TGCAGTGCTATGGGGCTTACGGGAGGGTTCGAGCAGTACTTC. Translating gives CSAMGLTGGFEQYF.

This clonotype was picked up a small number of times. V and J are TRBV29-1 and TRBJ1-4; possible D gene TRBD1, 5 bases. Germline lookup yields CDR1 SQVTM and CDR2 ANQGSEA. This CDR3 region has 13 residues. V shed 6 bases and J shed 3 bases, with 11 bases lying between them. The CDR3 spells CSVGGRANEKLFF. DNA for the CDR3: TGCAGCGTGGGGGGTAGGGCTAATGAAAAACTGTTTTTT.

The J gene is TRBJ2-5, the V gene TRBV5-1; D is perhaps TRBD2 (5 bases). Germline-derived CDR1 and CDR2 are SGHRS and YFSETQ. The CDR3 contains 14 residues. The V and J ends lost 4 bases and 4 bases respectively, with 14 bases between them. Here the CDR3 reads CASSLMRVTETQYF. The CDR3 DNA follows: TGCGCCAGCAGCCTGATGAGGGTTACAGAGACCCAGTACTTC.

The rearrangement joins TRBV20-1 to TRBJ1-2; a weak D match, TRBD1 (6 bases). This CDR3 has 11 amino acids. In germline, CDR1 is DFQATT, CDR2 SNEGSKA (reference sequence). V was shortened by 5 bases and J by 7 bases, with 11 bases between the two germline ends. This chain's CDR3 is CSAPGASGYTF. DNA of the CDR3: TGCAGTGCTCCAGGGGCAAGTGGCTACACCTTC.

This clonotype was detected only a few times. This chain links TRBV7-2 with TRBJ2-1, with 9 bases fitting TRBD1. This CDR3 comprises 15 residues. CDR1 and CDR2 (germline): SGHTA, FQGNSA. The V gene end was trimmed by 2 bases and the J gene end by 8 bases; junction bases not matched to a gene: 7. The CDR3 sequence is CASSLRQGGGHEQFF. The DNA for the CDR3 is TGTGCCAGCAGCTTAAGACAGGGGGGTGGACATGAGCAGTTCTTC.

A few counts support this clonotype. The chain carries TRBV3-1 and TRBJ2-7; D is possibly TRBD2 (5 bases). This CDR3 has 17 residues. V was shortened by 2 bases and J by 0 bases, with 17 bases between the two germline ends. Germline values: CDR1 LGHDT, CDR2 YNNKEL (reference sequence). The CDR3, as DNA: TGTGCCAGCAGCCAAATTGAAAGAGGAAGCGGCTCCTACGAGCAGTACTTC. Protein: CASSQIERGSGSYEQYF.

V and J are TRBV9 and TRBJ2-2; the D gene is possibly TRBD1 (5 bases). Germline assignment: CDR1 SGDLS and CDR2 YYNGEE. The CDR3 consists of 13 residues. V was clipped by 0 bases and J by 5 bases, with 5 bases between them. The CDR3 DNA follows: TGTGCCAGCAGCGTAGGGACAACCGGGGAGCTGTTTTTT. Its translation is CASSVGTTGELFF.

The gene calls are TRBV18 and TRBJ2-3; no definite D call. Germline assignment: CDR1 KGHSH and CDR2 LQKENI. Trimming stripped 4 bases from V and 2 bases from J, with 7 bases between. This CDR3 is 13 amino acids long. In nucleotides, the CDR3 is TGTGCCAGCTCACGGGTCACCACAGATACGCAGTATTTT. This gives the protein CASSRVTTDTQYF.

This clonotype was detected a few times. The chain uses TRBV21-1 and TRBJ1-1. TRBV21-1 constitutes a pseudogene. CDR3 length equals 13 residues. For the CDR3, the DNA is TGTGCCAGCAGCAAATCCGGGAACACTGAAGCTTTCTTT. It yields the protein CASSKSGNTEAFF.

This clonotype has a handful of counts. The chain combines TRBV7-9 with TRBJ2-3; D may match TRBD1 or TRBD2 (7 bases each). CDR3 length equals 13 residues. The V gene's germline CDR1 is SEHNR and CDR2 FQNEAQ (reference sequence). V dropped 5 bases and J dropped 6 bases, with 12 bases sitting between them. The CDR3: CASSTQGGDTQYF. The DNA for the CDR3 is TGTGCCAGCAGCACCCAGGGGGGGGATACGCAGTATTTT.

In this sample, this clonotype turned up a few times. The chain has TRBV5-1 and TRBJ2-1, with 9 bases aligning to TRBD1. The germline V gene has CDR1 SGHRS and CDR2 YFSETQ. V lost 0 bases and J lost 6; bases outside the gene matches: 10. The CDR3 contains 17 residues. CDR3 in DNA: TGCGCCAGCAGCTTGGTATCCTGGACAGGGGCGCGCAATGAGCAGTTCTTC. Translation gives CASSLVSWTGARNEQFF.

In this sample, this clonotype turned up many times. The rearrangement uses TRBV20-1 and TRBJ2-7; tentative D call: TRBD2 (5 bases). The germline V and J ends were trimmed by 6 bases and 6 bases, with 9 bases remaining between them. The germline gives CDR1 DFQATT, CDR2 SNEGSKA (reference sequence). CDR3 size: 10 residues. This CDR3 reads CSAVGSEQYF. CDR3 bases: TGCAGTGCCGTGGGGAGCGAGCAGTACTTC.

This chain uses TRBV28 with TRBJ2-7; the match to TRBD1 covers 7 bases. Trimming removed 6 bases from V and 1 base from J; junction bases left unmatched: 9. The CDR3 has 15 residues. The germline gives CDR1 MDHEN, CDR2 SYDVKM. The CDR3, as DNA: TGTGCCAGCAGCTCACAGGGGAGTGGATCCTACGAGCAGTACTTC. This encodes CASSSQGSGSYEQYF.

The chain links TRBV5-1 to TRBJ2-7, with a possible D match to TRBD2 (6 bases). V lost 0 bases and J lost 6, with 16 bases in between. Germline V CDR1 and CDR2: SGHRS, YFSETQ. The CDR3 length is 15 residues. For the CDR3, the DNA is TGCGCCAGCAGCTTGGCCGCGGGAACAATATCCGAGCAGTACTTC. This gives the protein CASSLAAGTISEQYF.

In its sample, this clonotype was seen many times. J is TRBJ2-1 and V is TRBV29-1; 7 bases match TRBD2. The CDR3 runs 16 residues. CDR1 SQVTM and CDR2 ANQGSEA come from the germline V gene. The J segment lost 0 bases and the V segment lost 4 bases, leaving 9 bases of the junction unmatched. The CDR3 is CSVVLASHSSYNEQFF. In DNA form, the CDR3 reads TGCAGCGTTGTACTAGCGTCTCACTCCTCCTACAATGAGCAGTTCTTC.

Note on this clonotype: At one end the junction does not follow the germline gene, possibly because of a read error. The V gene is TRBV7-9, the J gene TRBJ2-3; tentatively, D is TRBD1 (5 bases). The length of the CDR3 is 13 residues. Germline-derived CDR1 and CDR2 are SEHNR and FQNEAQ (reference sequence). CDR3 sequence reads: CASTLGGTDTQYF. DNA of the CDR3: TGTGCCAGCACCTTAGGGGGCACAGATACGCAGTATTTT.

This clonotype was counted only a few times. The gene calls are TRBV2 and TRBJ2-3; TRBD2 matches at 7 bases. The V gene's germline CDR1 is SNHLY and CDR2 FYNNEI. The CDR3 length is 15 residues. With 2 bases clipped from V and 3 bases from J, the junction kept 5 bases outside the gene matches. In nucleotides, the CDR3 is TGTGCCAGCAGTGAAACGGGAGGAGGGACAGATACGCAGTATTTT. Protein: CASSETGGGTDTQYF.

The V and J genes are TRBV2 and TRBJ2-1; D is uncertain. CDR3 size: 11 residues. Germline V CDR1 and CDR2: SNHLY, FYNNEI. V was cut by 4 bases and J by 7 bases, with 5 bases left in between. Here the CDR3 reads CASSVANEQFF. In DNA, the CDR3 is TGTGCCAGCAGTGTGGCGAATGAGCAGTTCTTC.

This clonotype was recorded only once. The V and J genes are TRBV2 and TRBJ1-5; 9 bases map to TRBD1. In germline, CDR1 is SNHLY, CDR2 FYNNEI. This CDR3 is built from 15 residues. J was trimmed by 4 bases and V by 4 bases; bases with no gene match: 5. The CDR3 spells CASSVGGQGNQPQHF. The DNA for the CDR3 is TGTGCCAGCAGTGTAGGAGGACAGGGGAATCAGCCCCAGCATTTT.

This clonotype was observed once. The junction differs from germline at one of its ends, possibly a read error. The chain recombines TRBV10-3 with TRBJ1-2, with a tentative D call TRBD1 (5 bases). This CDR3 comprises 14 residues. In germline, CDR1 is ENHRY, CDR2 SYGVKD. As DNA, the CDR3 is TGTGCCAACAGTGGGCGGGGGACTAACTATGGCTACACCTTC. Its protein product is CANSGRGTNYGYTF.

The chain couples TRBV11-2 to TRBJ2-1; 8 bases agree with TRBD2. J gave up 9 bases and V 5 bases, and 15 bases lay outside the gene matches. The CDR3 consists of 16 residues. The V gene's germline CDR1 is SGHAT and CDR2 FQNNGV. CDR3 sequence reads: CASSQLAGRTSPEQFF. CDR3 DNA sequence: TGTGCCAGCAGCCAATTAGCGGGACGCACGTCACCTGAGCAGTTCTTC.